This entry is about one T cell receptor beta chain. Its antigen is unknown. Both 60 Vbeta primers and 13 Jbeta primers went into the PCR. The table came from immunoSEQ multiplex PCR; TCRdb's copy has only in-frame clones and leaves some out. The data hold 100,000 to 150,000 clones, with around four fifths observed a single time. Healthy bone marrow donors formed the donor group. The CDR3 totals 14 residues. Looked up from germline, CDR1 is SGHVS and CDR2 is FQNEAQ. The V end lost 3 bases, the J end lost 6 bases, and 14 bases lay between the germline ends. The data were taken from a study of cytomegalovirus exposure and HLA in healthy donors. Findings of the study overall: With high specificity and sensitivity, the classifier reportedly diagnosed cytomegalovirus status.

The chain combines TRBV7-8 with TRBJ1-2; D perhaps matches TRBD1 (6 bases). The source material was PBMCs. This TCR derives from a man aged 18 to 29 in good health and CMV-seropositive. The chain's CDR3 is CASSLADRWNGYTF. The CDR3 nucleotides are TGTGCCAGCAGCTTGGCCGACAGGTGGAATGGCTACACCTTC.